This T cell receptor (beta chain) was profiled in a study of T cell repertoires in ileal Crohn's disease (dated 2019 in TCRdb). At the level of the whole study: The median duration of disease was around 7.3 years, and at the time of surgery 35% of patients were active smokers. Every patient underwent surgery because of a complication, which was stricturing disease in around 61% of cases and penetrating disease in roughly 39%. Roughly half of the patients were given postoperative therapy, with 18 on anti-TNF agents and 11 on thiopurines. M0 samples were biopsies from the inflamed portion of the ileum in the surgical resection specimen. Around 550 nanograms of biopsy DNA per sample were submitted for commercial TCRB immunosequencing. A prospective multicentre cohort supplied the 55 to 65 Crohn's disease patients whose TCR repertoires were analysed. The study ran alongside a multicentre cohort designed to identify predictors of early endoscopic recurrence after ileocolonic resection. Endoscopic postoperative recurrence was defined as a Rutgeerts score above i0. A total of some 170 mucosal samples from some 60 patients were sequenced, with samples obtained at several locations on the surgical specimen and at postoperative endoscopy.

This clone was seen only a few times. Its binding antigen is unknown. Base qualities were left out, and no much larger clone turns up one base away. Here is what the overall study found, with its caveats: Sorted CD8 T cells carried more high-frequency clones than CD4 T cells, suggesting mucosal expansions were mainly CD8. Endoscopic recurrence was linked to a higher percentage of high-frequency clones at surgery, and recurrence occurred in every patient whose clonality exceeded 26.8% (18/57). Patients who were active smokers at surgery had a significantly higher proportion of clonal expansions than non-smokers (around 26% vs 18%, p=0.02). Mucosal CD4 and CD8 T cells were sorted and sequenced only in a subgroup of patients, the size of which was not stated.

The library was generated by the immunoSEQ multiplex PCR assay. A two-step, amplification bias-controlled multiplex PCR was used by Adaptive Biotechnology to amplify CDR3 regions from genomic DNA. Primers for every V and J gene segment were used in the first PCR, and barcodes and Illumina adapters were added in the second PCR. CDR3 libraries were sequenced on an Illumina instrument. As for the authors' bioinformatics: Vendor-provided pipelines were combined with custom analysis of raw data in R/Bioconductor under R version 3.3.0. Clonality, which ranges from 0 to 1, was calculated as the inverse of the normalised Shannon entropy across all productive clones. The repertoire share taken up by the top 100 clones defined high-frequency clones, and only clones that passed a 95% confidence test were kept. Repertoire diversity was measured with the Simpson index, and overlap between samples was measured with the Morisita-Horn index. TCRdb's version of the immuneACCESS table is confined to in-frame rearrangements and falls short of the full clone set. An unresolved V gene accounts for under half of the shortfall where checked; the remainder is of unknown origin. V, J and clone size derive from that table, while D and trimming were established from the DNA sequence. The sample table contains 13,000 or so clones; only one count was recorded for approximately 79% of them. Approximately 15% of the sample rests with the top ten.

Sample time point, as interpreted from the label and publication: inflamed ileum from the surgical specimen. To be eligible, patients had to be adults with ileal or ileocolonic Crohn's disease and an indication for ileocolonic resection. Before DNA extraction, whole ileal mucosal biopsies were kept frozen at -80 degrees C. Genomic DNA was extracted from frozen whole biopsies with a TRizol-based method and quantified on a NanoDrop 2000 spectrophotometer. V loses 4 bases at its end and J loses 6 bases; junction bases beyond the gene matches: 6. Reading the germline V gene gives CDR1 MNHNS and CDR2 SASEGT. Inclusive of the bounding cysteine and phenylalanine, the CDR3 is 16 residues long. The sequence is cut down to CDR3 DNA, 48 bases in frame from base 1.

The source material was ileal tissue. This sequence originates from an adult with Crohn's disease. The V and J genes are TRBV6-1 and TRBJ2-2; 12 bases in between match TRBD2. The nucleotide sequence is TGTGCCAGCAGTGTTTCTAGCGGGGGGGCCTCCGGGGAGCTGTTTTTT. Translated, it reads CASSVSSGGASGELFF.